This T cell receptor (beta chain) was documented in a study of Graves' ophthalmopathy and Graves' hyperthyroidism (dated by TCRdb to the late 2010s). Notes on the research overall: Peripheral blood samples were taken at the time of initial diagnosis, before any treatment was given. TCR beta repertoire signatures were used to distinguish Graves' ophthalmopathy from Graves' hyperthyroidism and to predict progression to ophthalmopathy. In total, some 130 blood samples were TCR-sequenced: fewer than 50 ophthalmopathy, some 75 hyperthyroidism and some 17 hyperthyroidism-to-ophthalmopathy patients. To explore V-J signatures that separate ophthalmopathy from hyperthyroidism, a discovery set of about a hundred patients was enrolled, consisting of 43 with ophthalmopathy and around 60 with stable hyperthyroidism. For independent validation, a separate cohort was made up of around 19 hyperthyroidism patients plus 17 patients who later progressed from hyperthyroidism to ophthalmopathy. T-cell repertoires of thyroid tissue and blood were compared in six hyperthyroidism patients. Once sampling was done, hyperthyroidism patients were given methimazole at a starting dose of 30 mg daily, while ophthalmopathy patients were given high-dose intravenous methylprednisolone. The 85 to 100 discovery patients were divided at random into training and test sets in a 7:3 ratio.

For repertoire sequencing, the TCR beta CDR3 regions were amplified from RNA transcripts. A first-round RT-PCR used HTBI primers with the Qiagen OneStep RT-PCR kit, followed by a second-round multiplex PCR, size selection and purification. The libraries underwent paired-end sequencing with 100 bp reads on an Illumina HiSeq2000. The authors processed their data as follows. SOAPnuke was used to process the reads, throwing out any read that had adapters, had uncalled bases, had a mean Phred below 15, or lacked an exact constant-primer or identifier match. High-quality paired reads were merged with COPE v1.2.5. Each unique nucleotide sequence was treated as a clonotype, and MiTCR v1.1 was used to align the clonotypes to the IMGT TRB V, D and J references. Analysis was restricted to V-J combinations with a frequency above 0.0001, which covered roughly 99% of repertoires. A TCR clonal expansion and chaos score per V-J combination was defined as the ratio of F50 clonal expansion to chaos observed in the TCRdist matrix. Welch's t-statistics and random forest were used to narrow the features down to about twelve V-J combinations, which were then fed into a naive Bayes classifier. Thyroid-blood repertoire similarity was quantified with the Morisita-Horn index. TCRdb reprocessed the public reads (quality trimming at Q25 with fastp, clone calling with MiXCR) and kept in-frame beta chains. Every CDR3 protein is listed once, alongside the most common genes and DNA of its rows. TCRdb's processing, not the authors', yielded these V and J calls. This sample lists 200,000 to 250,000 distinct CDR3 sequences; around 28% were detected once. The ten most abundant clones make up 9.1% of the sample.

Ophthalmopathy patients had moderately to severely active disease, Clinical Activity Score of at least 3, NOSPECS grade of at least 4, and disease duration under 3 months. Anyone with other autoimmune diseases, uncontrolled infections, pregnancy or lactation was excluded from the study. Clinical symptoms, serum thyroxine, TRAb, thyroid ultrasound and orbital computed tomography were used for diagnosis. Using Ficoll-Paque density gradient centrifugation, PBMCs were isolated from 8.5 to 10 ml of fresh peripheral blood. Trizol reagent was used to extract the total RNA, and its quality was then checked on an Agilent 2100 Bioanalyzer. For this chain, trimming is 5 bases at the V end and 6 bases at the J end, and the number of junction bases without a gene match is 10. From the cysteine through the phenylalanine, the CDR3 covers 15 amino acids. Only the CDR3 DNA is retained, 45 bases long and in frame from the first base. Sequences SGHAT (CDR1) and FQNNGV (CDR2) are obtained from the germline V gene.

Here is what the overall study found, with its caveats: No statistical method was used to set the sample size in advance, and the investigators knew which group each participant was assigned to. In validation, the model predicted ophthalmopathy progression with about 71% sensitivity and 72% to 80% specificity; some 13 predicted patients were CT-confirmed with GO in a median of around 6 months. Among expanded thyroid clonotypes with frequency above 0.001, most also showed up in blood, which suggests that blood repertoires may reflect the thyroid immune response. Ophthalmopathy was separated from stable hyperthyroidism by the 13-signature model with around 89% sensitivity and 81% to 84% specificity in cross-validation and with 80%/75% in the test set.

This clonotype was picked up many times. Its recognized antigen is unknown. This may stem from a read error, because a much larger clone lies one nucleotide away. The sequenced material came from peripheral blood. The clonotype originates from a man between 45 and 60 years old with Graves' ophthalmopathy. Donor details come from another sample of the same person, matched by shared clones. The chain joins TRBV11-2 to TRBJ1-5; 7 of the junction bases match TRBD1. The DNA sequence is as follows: TGTGCCAGCAGCCTAACAGGGGAGGGGGTTCAGCCCCAGCATTTT. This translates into CASSLTGEGVQPQHF. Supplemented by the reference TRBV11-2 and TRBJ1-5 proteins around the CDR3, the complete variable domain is EAGVAQSPRYKIIEKRQSVAFWCNPISGHATLYWYQQILGQGPKLLIQFQNNGVVDDSQLPKDRFSAERLKGVDSTLKIQPAKLEDSAVYLCASSLTGEGVQPQHFGDGTRLSIL.